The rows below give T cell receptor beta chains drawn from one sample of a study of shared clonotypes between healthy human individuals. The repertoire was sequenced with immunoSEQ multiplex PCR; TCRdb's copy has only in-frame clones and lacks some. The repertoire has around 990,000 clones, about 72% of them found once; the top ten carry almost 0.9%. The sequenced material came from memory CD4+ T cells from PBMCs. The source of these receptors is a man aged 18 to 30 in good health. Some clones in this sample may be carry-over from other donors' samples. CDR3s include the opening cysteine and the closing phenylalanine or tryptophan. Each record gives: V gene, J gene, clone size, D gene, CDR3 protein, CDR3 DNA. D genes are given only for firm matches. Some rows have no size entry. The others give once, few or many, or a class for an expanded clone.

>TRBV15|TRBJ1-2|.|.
CATSEQGFNYGYTF
TGTGCCACCAGTGAACAGGGCTTCAACTATGGCTACACCTTC
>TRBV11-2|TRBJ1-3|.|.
CASSLIGTLSGNTIYF
TGTGCCAGCAGCTTAATCGGTACCCTCTCTGGAAACACCATATATTTT
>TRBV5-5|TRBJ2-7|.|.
CASSLRQDSYEQYF
TGTGCCAGCAGCTTGAGACAAGATTCCTACGAGCAGTACTTC
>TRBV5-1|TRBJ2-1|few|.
CASSFTTNNEQFF
TGCGCCAGCAGCTTCACGACTAACAATGAGCAGTTCTTC
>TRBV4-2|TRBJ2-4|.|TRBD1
CASSQSLTGTGGRGDIQYF
TGTGCCAGCAGCCAATCCCTTACCGGGACAGGGGGGAGAGGGGACATTCAGTACTTC
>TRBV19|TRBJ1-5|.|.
CASSPPRQDDQPQHF
TGTGCCAGTAGCCCACCCCGACAGGACGATCAGCCCCAGCATTTT
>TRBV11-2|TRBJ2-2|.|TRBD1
CASSGTGGGTGELFF
TGTGCCAGCAGCGGAACAGGGGGTGGCACCGGGGAGCTGTTTTTT
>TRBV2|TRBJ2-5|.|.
CASLPGTSQETQYF
TGTGCCAGCCTCCCGGGGACATCCCAAGAGACCCAGTACTTC
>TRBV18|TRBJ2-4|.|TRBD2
CASSPPGGAKNIQYF
TGTGCCAGCTCACCACCGGGGGGGGCCAAAAACATTCAGTACTTC
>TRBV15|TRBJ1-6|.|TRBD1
CATSVDRGWDSPLHF
TGTGCCACCAGCGTCGACAGGGGATGGGATTCACCCCTCCACTTT
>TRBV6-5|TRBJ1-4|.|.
CASSTQGGKEKLFF
TGTGCCAGCAGTACTCAGGGAGGGAAAGAAAAACTGTTTTTT
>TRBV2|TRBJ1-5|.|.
CASSEVGQRANQPQHF
TGTGCCAGCAGTGAGGTCGGACAGAGGGCCAATCAGCCCCAGCATTTT
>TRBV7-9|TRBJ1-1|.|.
CASSFFGEAFF
TGTGCCAGCAGCTTTTTTGGGGAAGCTTTCTTT
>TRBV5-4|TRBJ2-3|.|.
CASSSSGTAAADTQYF
TGTGCCAGCAGCTCGTCCGGGACGGCAGCAGCCGATACGCAGTATTTT
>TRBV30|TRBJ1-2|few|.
CAWSPQIGSGYTF
TGTGCCTGGAGTCCTCAGATCGGTTCTGGCTACACCTTC
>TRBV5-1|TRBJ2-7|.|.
CASSFVGQTYEQYF
TGCGCCAGCAGCTTTGTCGGGCAAACCTACGAGCAGTACTTC
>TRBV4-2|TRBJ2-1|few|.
CASSQELPDLQFF
TGTGCCAGCAGCCAAGAGCTGCCCGACCTGCAGTTCTTC
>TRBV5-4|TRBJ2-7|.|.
CASRDKQGGVYEQYF
TGTGCCAGCAGAGATAAACAAGGAGGGGTCTACGAGCAGTACTTC
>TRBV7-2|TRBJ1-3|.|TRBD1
CASRRGQAGNTIYF
TGTGCCAGCAGGAGAGGACAGGCTGGAAACACCATATATTTT
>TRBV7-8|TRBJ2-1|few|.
CASSLANNEQFF
TGTGCCAGCAGCTTAGCGAATAATGAGCAGTTCTTC
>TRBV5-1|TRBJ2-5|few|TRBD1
CASSSGQTQETQYF
TGCGCCAGCAGCTCGGGACAGACCCAAGAGACCCAGTACTTC
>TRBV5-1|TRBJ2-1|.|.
CASSSDPGHYNEQFF
TGCGCCAGCAGCTCGGACCCGGGCCACTACAATGAGCAGTTCTTC
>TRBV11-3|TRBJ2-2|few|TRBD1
CASSPGQGETGELFF
TGTGCCAGCAGCCCCGGGCAGGGGGAGACCGGGGAGCTGTTTTTT
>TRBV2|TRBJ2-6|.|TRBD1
CASRQGQGYSGANVLTF
TGTGCCAGCAGACAGGGACAGGGATATTCTGGGGCCAACGTCCTGACTTTC
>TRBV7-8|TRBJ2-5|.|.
CASITRKEETQYF
TGTGCCAGCATCACCAGAAAGGAAGAGACCCAGTACTTC
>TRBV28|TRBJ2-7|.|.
CASSFWVPGLSYEQYF
TGTGCCAGCAGTTTTTGGGTTCCGGGACTGTCCTACGAGCAGTACTTC
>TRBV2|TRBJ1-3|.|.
CASSVAAGNTIYF
TGTGCCAGCAGTGTGGCAGCTGGAAACACCATATATTTT
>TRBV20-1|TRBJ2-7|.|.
CSAIRRYEQYF
TGCAGTGCCATTCGACGGTACGAGCAGTACTTC
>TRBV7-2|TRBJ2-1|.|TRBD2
CASSREGPYNEQFF
TGTGCCAGCAGTCGGGAGGGCCCCTACAATGAGCAGTTCTTC
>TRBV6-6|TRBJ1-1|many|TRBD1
CASSYSGQSRTEALF
TGTGCCAGCAGTTACTCGGGACAGTCAAGGACTGAAGCTCTCTTT
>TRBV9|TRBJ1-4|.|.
CASSTRREGNEKLFF
TGTGCCAGCAGCACCCGACGGGAGGGGAATGAAAAACTGTTTTTT
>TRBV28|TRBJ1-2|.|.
CASSFDITNYGYTF
TGTGCCAGCAGTTTCGATATAACTAACTATGGCTACACCTTC
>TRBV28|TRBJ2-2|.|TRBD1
CASSLVGTGHTGELFF
TGTGCCAGCAGCCTAGTCGGGACAGGACACACCGGGGAGCTGTTTTTT
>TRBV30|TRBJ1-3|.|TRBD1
CAWSTGQGLSGNTIYF
TGTGCCTGGAGTACGGGACAGGGCCTCTCTGGAAACACCATATATTTT
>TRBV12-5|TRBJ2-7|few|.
CASGLDSYEQYF
TGTGCTAGTGGTTTGGACTCCTACGAGCAGTACTTC
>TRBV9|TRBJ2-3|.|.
CASSVGMVGSDTQYF
TGTGCCAGCAGCGTAGGGATGGTAGGGTCAGATACGCAGTATTTT
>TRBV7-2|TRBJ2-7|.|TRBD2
CASSNPGLAYEQYF
TGTGCCAGCAGCAATCCGGGACTAGCGTACGAGCAGTACTTC
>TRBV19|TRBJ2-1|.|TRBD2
CASSIPGTSGSWEQFF
TGTGCCAGTAGTATCCCCGGGACTAGCGGGAGTTGGGAGCAGTTCTTC
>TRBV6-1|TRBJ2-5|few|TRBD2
CASSRGGGKETQYF
TGTGCCAGCAGCCGTGGGGGGGGGAAAGAGACCCAGTACTTC
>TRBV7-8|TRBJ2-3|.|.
CASSLDGSWVYTQYF
TGTGCCAGCAGCTTAGACGGGAGTTGGGTCTACACGCAGTATTTT
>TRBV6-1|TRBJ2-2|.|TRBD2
CASSERGEAGELFF
TGTGCCAGCAGTGAACGGGGGGAAGCCGGGGAGCTGTTTTTT
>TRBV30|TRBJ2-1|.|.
CARGSYNEQFF
TGTGCCCGGGGCTCCTACAATGAGCAGTTCTTC
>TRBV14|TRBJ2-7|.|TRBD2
CASSQDVAGEQYF
TGTGCCAGCAGCCAAGATGTAGCGGGAGAGCAGTACTTC
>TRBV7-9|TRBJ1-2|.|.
CASSSDGYGYTF
TGTGCCAGCAGCTCGGACGGATATGGCTACACCTTC
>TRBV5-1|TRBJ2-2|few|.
CATSLQGGTTGELFF
TGCGCCACCTCCCTCCAGGGGGGCACCACCGGGGAGCTGTTTTTT